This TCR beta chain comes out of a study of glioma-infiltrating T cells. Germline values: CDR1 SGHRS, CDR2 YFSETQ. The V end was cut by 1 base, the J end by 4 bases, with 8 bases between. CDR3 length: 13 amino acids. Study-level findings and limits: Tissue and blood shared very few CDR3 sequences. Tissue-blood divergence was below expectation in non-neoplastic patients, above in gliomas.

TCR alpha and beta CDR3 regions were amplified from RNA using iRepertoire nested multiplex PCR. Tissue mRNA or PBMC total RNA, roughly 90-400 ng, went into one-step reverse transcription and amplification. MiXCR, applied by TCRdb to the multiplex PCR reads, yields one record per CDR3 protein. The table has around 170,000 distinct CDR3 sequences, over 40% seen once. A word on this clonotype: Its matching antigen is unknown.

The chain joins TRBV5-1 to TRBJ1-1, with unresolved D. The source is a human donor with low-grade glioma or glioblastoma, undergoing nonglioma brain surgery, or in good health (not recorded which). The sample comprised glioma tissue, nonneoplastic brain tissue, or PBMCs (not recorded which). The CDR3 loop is CASSLRVGTEAFF. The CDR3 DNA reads TGCGCCAGCAGCTTGCGGGTAGGCACTGAAGCTTTCTTT.